The present entry profiles one TCR beta chain with its context. Preparation of TRB cDNA libraries relied on 5' RACE carrying UMI labels. Reprocessing the 5' RACE reads, TCRdb reports a single entry for every CDR3 protein and omits DNA. This listing includes 100,000 to 150,000 distinct CDR3 sequences. This record comes from a study of CXCR3-negative and CXCR3-positive naive CD8 T cells. Germline V gene sequence: CDR1 SEHNR, CDR2 FQNEAQ (reference sequence). The CDR3 extends over 16 amino acids. The sequencing input was naive CXCR3- CD8+ T cells from blood. Subset indicated: CD45RO-CCR7+CD27+CD95- naive CD8+ T cells lacking CXCR3 (TNR3-). This TCR was recovered from a human donor in good health. Some clones in this sample may be carry-over from other donors' samples. V is TRBV7-9 and J is TRBJ1-1; TCRdb designates TRBD1, a call that cannot be tested without DNA. This CDR3 reads CASSLVTGGDGTEAFF. The variable domain in full, completed from reference TRBV7-9 and TRBJ1-1, reads DTGVSQNPRHKITKRGQNVTFRCDPISEHNRLYWYRQTLGQGPEFLTYFQNEAQLEKSRLLSDRFSAERPKGSFSTLEIQRTEQGDSAMYLCASSLVTGGDGTEAFFGQGTRLTVV.